Below, one TCR beta chain is given with its context. Its antigen is unknown. No much larger clone is present one base from it, and per-base qualities are unavailable. In total, about 650 healthy bone marrow donors made up the cohort. At the time of sampling, all cohort members were nominally healthy, though unrecorded immune exposures were likely present. The donor was CMV seropositive and was included in the group of 250 to 300 seropositive cohort members. A peripheral blood sample was provided by each donor, and peripheral blood mononuclear cells were used for TCR beta sequencing. The Qiagen DNeasy Blood Extraction Kit was used to extract genomic DNA from the blood cell samples. This specimen belongs to a study of cytomegalovirus exposure and HLA in healthy donors (dated 2017 in TCRdb). About the study as a whole: An earlier analysis of 587 of the donors reported 276 Gb of sequence data and 95 million to 140 million unique TCR beta sequences obtained from about 200 million T cells. Donor age, sex, ethnicity and CMV serostatus were collected together with the repertoire data. Rather than drawing on any new phenotypic data, the later analysis identified candidate immune exposures from TCR beta sequences and the way those sequences occurred across donors. The number of typed donors differed by locus: about 620-640 for A, B, C, DRB1 and DQB1; approximately 520 for DQA1; about 600 for DPA1; and some 470 for DPB1. Genome-wide SNP genotypes for about three fifths of the roughly 700 donors were used in a later genetic analysis, which treated that subset as a discovery cohort. Using immunosequencing, the study profiled T cell repertoires from some 670 subjects and related those repertoires to cytomegalovirus serostatus. The study aimed to test whether signatures of past pathogen exposure could be identified by cataloging public T cell receptors. In an earlier analysis of over 550 of the donors, high-throughput TCR beta sequencing was used to judge whether each TCR beta V gene segment behaved as functional or pseudogenic. Approximately 300 gigabases of sequencing data and approximately 91 million unique TCR sequences made up an early release that covered nearly 650 HLA-typed donors. Every repertoire in the discovery cohort had been generated on one and the same sequencing platform. Besides the first cohort of 666 subjects, a separate validation cohort made up of over 95 different subjects was used. Because of strong linkage in the cohort, a handful of DR-DQ haplotypes were treated as single units for association and clustering. Among roughly 370 genotyped donors of the cohort, an average of 235,054 unique TCR beta nucleotide sequences were sequenced per donor, about a sixth of them non-productive. In a later analysis, previously published TCR beta repertoires from 500 to 750 donors were re-analyzed and high-resolution HLA genotyping was added so that TCR occurrence patterns could be studied. Of the roughly 400 genotyped donors, around 81% fell in the genetic ancestry cluster associated with self-reported Caucasian donors. Both class I and class II loci were covered by HLA typing, at four-digit resolution. To predict cytomegalovirus infection status, the study combined high-throughput TCR immunosequencing, statistical association of individual TCRs with disease status, and machine learning. General conclusions and limits of the study: The earlier analysis of approximately 560 of the donors excluded some 15 rarely observed V segments, including chromosome 9 orphons, because counts were too low. The authors suggested that the approach could potentially be extended to other disease states and immunological phenotypes. In the study, around 160 TCR beta chains were listed as associated with cytomegalovirus. In a later analysis, most CMV-associated TCR beta chains were found to appear HLA-restricted, with HLA associations seemingly driven largely by CMV exposure. Presence/absence analyses assumed roughly uniform sequencing depth across donors, an assumption that may not hold. In a later analysis, the rate of TCR association differed among HLA loci, with DRB1 alleles having the most associated TCRs and HLA-C alleles having the fewest. In a later analysis, several top co-occurrence clusters were reported to appear linked to parvovirus B19, influenza, CMV and Epstein-Barr virus. Specific HLA alleles were associated with more than 15,000 TCR beta sequences at a false discovery rate of 0.05 in a later analysis. This cohort had only TCR beta chains sequenced, and the lack of alpha or paired-chain data limited which features could be detected. Cytomegalovirus status was reported to be diagnosed by the classifier with high specificity and sensitivity in both the original and validation cohorts. For the cohort, immune exposure information was limited to CMV serostatus. An earlier analysis of approximately 590 of the donors showed that most TCR beta V segments appeared in productive rearrangements either about 87% or about 30% of the time, which broadly matched IMGT annotations. A further reported finding was that TCR beta sequences accurately predicted the HLA-A and HLA-B alleles for most subjects in the first cohort. Linkage disequilibrium might explain the correlated functional status among segregating V segments, but an unknown experimental factor could not be excluded. Because HLA typing was unavailable for some donors at each locus, only the typed subset was used in association tests. Across donors, most TCR sequences were observed very rarely, whereas some public TCRs were present in many individuals. When HLA alleles, especially DR and DQ, strongly co-occurred, TCR associations were difficult to assign to individual alleles. The sequencing pipeline was judged likely to have produced a cluster of highly shared sequence variants as a technical artifact. In a later genetic analysis, a missense DCLRE1C variant was associated with V-gene and J-gene trimming of TCR beta chains, and the association was replicated in an independent cohort. Three of the identified cytomegalovirus-associated TCR beta chains were confirmed in vitro to be specific for cytomegalovirus antigens. A later analysis found that HLA-associated TCR beta chains were more clonally expanded and had lower generation probabilities than equally common non-associated chains. A later genetic analysis reported fewer N-insertions in productive TCRs among donors in an Asian-associated ancestry cluster than the roughly 700-donor mean.

Libraries were constructed by the immunoSEQ multiplex PCR assay. The multiplex PCR relied on a mix of 60 forward primers for TCR Vbeta segments and 13 reverse primers for TCR Jbeta segments. Amplification of the CDR3 region of rearranged TCR beta genes was performed with a multiplex PCR assay on genomic DNA. The amplified TCR beta libraries were sequenced on the Illumina HiSeq System as 87-base-pair reads. Per the source publication's procedure: Across the 500 to 700 repertoires, a later analysis counted 80 million or so unique TCR beta chains, some 11 million of which were shared by at least two donors. Raw reads were error-corrected and collapsed into unique sequences by a nearest-neighbor algorithm in which closely related sequences were merged to remove PCR and sequencing errors. Alignment of CDR3 sequences to IMGT reference sequences was used to assign V, D and J gene segments. For a sequence to be retained, a match of at least six nucleotides was required to both a V gene segment and a J gene segment. Rearrangements were classified as productive when the CDR3 lacked stop codons and remained in frame with V and J, and all other rearrangements were classified as non-productive. CDR3 was defined by IMGT convention, running from the second conserved V-encoded cysteine to the conserved J-encoded phenylalanine. Sequences without an unambiguous match to a single V gene segment were excluded from the earlier analysis of a few hundred of the donors. In an earlier analysis of roughly 500 of the donors, V segments were called functional above 56.7% productive rearrangements and were called segregating when the between-donor standard deviation exceeded 5%. A statistical classification framework was built to diagnose cytomegalovirus status from the catalog of TCR beta chain sequences. In a later analysis, TCR nucleotide sequences were compared against IMGT/GENE-DB human TR gene sequences so that V and J genes could be assigned. Using the TCRdist pipeline, a later analysis assigned CDR3 sequences along with most-parsimonious VDJ recombination scenarios. A later analysis defined each TCR beta chain by its CDR3 amino acid sequence plus V-gene family, and excluded reads lacking a unique V-gene family. To address suspected cross-contamination and a sequencing artifact, a later analysis removed 592 highly shared, low-generation-probability nucleotide sequences. In a later analysis, a clonal expansion index was calculated for each public chain from normalized within-repertoire ranks of inferred template counts. A later analysis computed generation probabilities with a VDJ recombination model fitted to out-of-frame rearrangements, and checked the results against IGoR. In a later analysis, hypergeometric tests were used to score TCR-TCR, TCR-HLA and TCR-CMV co-occurrence, with a repertoire-size bias correction applied to TCR pairs. To estimate false discovery rates, a later analysis permuted the HLA or CMV assignments 20 times. A later analysis grouped co-occurring TCRs with DBSCAN, adding TCRdist sequence similarity when clustering within HLA-allele-positive subsets. Repertoires with fewer than 30,000 or more than 120,000 public chains, plus five repertoires with anomalous nucleotide sharing, were excluded from co-occurrence clustering. TCRdb took over this immuneACCESS table, retaining in-frame rearrangements with V and J assigned. Such tables are incomplete; in checked studies, under half of the missing clones stem from an unresolved V gene, and the remainder is unexplained. Clonal size and the V and J genes are those of that table, whereas D and trimming came from the DNA. Across this sample there are 90,000 or so clones, with about 76% seen only once. The ten largest clonotypes hold over 9.5% of the sample.

This sequence originates from a man younger than 40 in good health and CMV-seropositive. Material for sequencing was PBMCs.

The CDR3 loop reads CASSLVGAFYEQYF. The DNA is as follows: TGTGCCAGCAGCTTAGTGGGGGCCTTTTACGAGCAGTACTTC. This chain is built from TRBV11-2 and TRBJ2-7; TRBD1 is possibly the D segment (6 matching bases). The CDR3 goes from the cysteine to the phenylalanine over 14 residues. The entry retains the CDR3 DNA only, 42 bases that are in frame from base 1. The V and J ends are trimmed by 1 base and 4 bases, leaving 11 bases between them. The germline V gene gives CDR1 as SGHAT and CDR2 as FQNNGV.